The T cell receptor beta chain described here comes from a study of T cell changes during pregnancy in multiple sclerosis. The CDR3 sequence is 15 residues long. J lost 5 bases, V lost 0 bases, and 5 bases had no gene match. Germline CDR1 SQVTM, CDR2 ANQGSEA. Sequencing used immunoSEQ multiplex PCR; TCRdb keeps in-frame clones, though not all of them. The sample has 70,000 to 95,000 clones, roughly nine tenths seen once. The starting material was peripheral blood, obtained in the second trimester of pregnancy. This chain links TRBV29-1 with TRBJ2-3, with 10 nucleotides matching TRBD1. This clonotype originated in a female donor in good health, enrolled as a control in a pregnancy study. CDR3 in amino acids: CSVEDLGTGVDTQYF. The CDR3, as DNA: TGCAGCGTTGAAGATCTTGGGACAGGGGTAGATACGCAGTATTTT.